This T cell receptor beta chain was recorded in a study of memory CD4+ T cells and cytomegalovirus serostatus. Regarding the study as a whole: Each of approximately 73 CMV-associated TCRbeta sequences occurred in one to five individuals. A US-trained random forest predicted CMV serostatus with median AUC around 0.9.

The sort gate was single viable CD3+CD4+CD8-CD45RO+ cells for memory CD4+ T cells. CMV serostatus came from serum IgG against pp150, pp28, p38, p52. Total CD4+ T cells were enriched by CD4 positive selection. This clone was found a few times. The antigen is unknown. Produced via immunoSEQ multiplex PCR; TCRdb's table is partial and in-frame only. This table holds over 65,000 clones, 65% to 85% found once. Trimming left V 7 bases short and J 2 bases short, with 14 bases between. Germline lookup yields CDR1 SQVTM and CDR2 ANQGSEA. The CDR3 contains 13 residues. What was sequenced was memory CD4+ T cells from blood. This TCR came from an adult in good health and CMV-seronegative. The chain employs TRBV29-1 and TRBJ1-2; D might be TRBD1 (5 bases). The CDR3 region is CSGGGTTNYGYTF. DNA of the CDR3: TGCAGCGGCGGCGGGACGACGAACTATGGCTACACCTTC.